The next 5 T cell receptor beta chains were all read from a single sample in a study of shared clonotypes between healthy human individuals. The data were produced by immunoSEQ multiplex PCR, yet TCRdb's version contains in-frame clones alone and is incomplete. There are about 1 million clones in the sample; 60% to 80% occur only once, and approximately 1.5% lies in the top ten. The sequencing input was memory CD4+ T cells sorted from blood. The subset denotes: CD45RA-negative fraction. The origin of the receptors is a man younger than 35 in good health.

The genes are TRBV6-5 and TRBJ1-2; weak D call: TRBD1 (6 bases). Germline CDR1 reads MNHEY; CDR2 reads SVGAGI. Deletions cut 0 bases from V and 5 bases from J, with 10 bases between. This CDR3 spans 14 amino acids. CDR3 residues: CASSYSAGAYGYTF. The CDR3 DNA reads TGTGCCAGCAGTTACTCAGCAGGGGCGTATGGCTACACCTTC.

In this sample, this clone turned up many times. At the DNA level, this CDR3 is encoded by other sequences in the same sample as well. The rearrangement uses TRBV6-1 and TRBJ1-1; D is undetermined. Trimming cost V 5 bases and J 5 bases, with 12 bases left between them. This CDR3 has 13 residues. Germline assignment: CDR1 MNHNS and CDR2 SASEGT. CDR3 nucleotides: TGTGCCAGCAGTTTTTCAGGAAGGACTGAAGCTTTCTTT. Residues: CASSFSGRTEAFF.

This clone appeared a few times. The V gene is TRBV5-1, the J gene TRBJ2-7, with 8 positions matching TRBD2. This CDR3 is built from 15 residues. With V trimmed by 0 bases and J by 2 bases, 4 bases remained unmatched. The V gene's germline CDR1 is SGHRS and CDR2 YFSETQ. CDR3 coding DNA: TGCGCCAGCAGCTTGGGCCCGGGACTAGCCTACGAGCAGTACTTC. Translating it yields CASSLGPGLAYEQYF.

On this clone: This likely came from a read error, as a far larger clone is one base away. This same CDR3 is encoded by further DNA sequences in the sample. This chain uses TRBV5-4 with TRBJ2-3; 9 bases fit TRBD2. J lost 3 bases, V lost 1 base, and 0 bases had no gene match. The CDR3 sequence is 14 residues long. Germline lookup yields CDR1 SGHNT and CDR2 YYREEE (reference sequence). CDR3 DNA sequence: TGTGCCAGCAGCTTGACTAGCGGGACAGATACGCAGTATTTT. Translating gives CASSLTSGTDTQYF. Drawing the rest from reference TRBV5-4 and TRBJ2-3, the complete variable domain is ETGVTQSPTHLIKTRGQQVTLRCSSQSGHNTVSWYQQALGQGPQFIFQYYREEENGRGNFPPRFSGLQFPNYSSELNVNALELDDSALYLCASSLTSGTDTQYFGPGTRLTVL.

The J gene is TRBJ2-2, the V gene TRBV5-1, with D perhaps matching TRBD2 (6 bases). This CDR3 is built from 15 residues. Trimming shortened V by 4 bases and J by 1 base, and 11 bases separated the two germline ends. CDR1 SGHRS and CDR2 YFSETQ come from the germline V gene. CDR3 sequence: CASSTPSVNTGELFF. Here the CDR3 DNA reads TGCGCCAGCAGCACCCCTAGCGTGAACACCGGGGAGCTGTTTTTT.